Presented here are 14 T cell receptor beta chains from one specimen sequenced in a study of response to subunit inactivated influenza vaccine. TCRdb analysed the RT-PCR reads with MiXCR anew, one entry per CDR3 protein. The data show approximately 500,000 distinct CDR3 sequences, with around 13% seen just once and 11% held by the top ten. Material: PBMCs from blood, obtained 12 days after vaccination. These TCRs come from a man aged 45-60 years who received an inactivated influenza vaccine.

This rearrangement joins TRBV7-9 to TRBJ2-1; D is unclear. The CDR3 is made up of 11 amino acids. Germline-derived CDR1 and CDR2 are SEHNR and FQNEAQ (reference sequence). V dropped 5 bases and J dropped 8 bases, with 7 bases sitting between them. This CDR3 reads CASSPKHEQFF. CDR3 nucleotide sequence: TGTGCCAGCAGCCCGAAGCATGAGCAGTTCTTC.

This rearrangement joins TRBV6-2 or TRBV6-3 to TRBJ2-1; 7 nucleotides match TRBD1. CDR1 and CDR2 (germline): MNHEY, SVGEGT. V was clipped by 5 bases and J by 6 bases; unmatched bases: 16. There are 17 residues in the CDR3. CDR3 bases: TGTGCCAGCAGTAAACAACTCCTAAGGGACAGCAGCAATGAGCAGTTCTTC. It is translated as CASSKQLLRDSSNEQFF.

This clonotype has just a few counts. The gene calls are TRBV12-3 or TRBV12-4 and TRBJ2-3; D gene ambiguous. V shed 6 bases and J shed 6 bases, with 10 bases lying between them. The CDR3 covers 12 residues. The CDR3 bases are TGTGCCAGCAGGTCGCTGGGGGATACGCAGTATTTT. Translation gives CASRSLGDTQYF.

The chain uses TRBV14 and TRBJ1-3, with 7 bases matching TRBD1. This CDR3 region has 15 residues. After removal of 1 base from V and 4 bases from J, the junction contained 4 bases not matched to a gene. Per the germline V gene, CDR1 is SGHDN and CDR2 is FVKESK. Here the CDR3 reads CASSQVPTGGNTIYF. The CDR3 DNA reads TGTGCCAGCAGCCAAGTACCGACAGGGGGAAACACCATATATTTT.

The V gene is TRBV6-1, the J gene TRBJ2-1; TRBD1 is a possible D gene (6 bases). Germline-derived CDR1 and CDR2 are MNHNS and SASEGT. V lost 7 bases and J lost 9, with 16 bases in between. The CDR3 extends over 13 amino acids. CDR3 amino acids: CASTLRGKTEQFF. The CDR3 DNA sequence: TGTGCCAGCACCTTAAGGGGGAAAACTGAGCAGTTCTTC.

This clonotype was counted at least ten times. The chain employs TRBV4-2 and TRBJ2-3; D is perhaps TRBD1 (6 bases). The CDR3 extends over 15 amino acids. CDR1 is LGHNA and CDR2 is YNFKEQ in the germline V gene. Trimming cost V 1 base and J 1 base, with 9 bases left between them. Here the CDR3 DNA reads TGTGCCAGCAGCCAAGCAGGGGACCGCACAGATACGCAGTATTTT. Translation gives CASSQAGDRTDTQYF.

V usage is TRBV20-1 and J usage is TRBJ2-1; TRBD2 matches 13 bases. Germline-derived CDR1 and CDR2 are DFQATT and SNEGSKA (reference sequence). This CDR3 is 17 amino acids long. V lost 1 base and J lost 8; bases outside the gene matches: 11. As DNA, the CDR3 is TGCAGTGCTAGAGCCGACGGACTAGCGGGAGTCCTTCATGAGCAGTTCTTC. Its protein product is CSARADGLAGVLHEQFF.

This clonotype was observed a handful of times. The V and J genes are TRBV12-3 or TRBV12-4 and TRBJ1-2; 7 nucleotides align to TRBD1. Trimming at V came to 5 bases and at J to 6 bases, leaving 15 bases not matched to a gene. The CDR3 consists of 16 residues. The CDR3: CASSTGTATFVHGYTF. The DNA for the CDR3 is TGTGCCAGCAGTACCGGGACAGCGACCTTTGTCCATGGCTACACCTTC.

The V call is TRBV6-1, the J call TRBJ1-6; D not certain. The CDR3 runs 13 residues. Germline CDR1 and CDR2: MNHNS and SASEGT. V shed 8 bases and J shed 6 bases, with 11 bases lying between them. The CDR3 DNA is TGTGCCAGCGGCGAGTTAGCTAATTCACCCCTCCACTTT. Translating it yields CASGELANSPLHF.

This clonotype was seen a few times. The chain links TRBV7-2 to TRBJ2-5, with TRBD1 matching 7 bases. Per germline, CDR1 SGHTA and CDR2 FQGNSA. The CDR3 contains 15 residues. V lost 5 bases, J lost 4 bases, and 10 bases stayed unmatched. CDR3 nucleotides: TGTGCCAGCAGCCGCAACCGGGACAGTATAGAGACCCAGTACTTC. Translated: CASSRNRDSIETQYF.

This clonotype occurred many times. The chain carries TRBV20-1 and TRBJ2-5; 8 bases agree with TRBD2. CDR1 and CDR2 from the germline V gene are DFQATT and SNEGSKA (reference sequence). The CDR3 loop spans 15 amino acids. Trimming took 4 bases from V and 4 from J; bases not matched to a gene: 11. The CDR3 sequence: CSATPGSGRTETQYF. The CDR3 nucleotides are TGCAGTGCTACCCCGGGAAGCGGGAGAACAGAGACCCAGTACTTC.

This clonotype was detected only a few times. The chain is built from TRBV30 and TRBJ2-7; D ambiguous. The CDR3 is 14 residues long. V was clipped by 2 bases and J by 0 bases, with 11 bases between them. Per germline, CDR1 GTSNPN and CDR2 SVGIG (reference sequence). CDR3 in amino acids: CAWSKGSSSYEQYF. CDR3 nucleotide sequence: TGTGCCTGGAGTAAAGGTTCTAGCTCCTACGAGCAGTACTTC.

Only a few counts were recorded for this clonotype. The chain couples TRBV5-6 to TRBJ2-7; no firm D call. The CDR3 contains 13 residues. The V gene lost 3 bases and the J gene lost 5 bases, with 12 bases spanning the gap. Germline V gene data show CDR1 as SGHDT and CDR2 as YYEEEE. This CDR3 reads CASSSPGHNEQYF. For the CDR3, the DNA is TGTGCCAGCAGCTCCCCCGGGCACAACGAGCAGTACTTC.

This clonotype occurred a few times. V gene TRBV5-1 combines with J gene TRBJ2-3; TRBD2 matches at 8 bases. The CDR3 sequence is 16 residues long. CDR1 SGHRS and CDR2 YFSETQ come from the germline V gene. Unmatched junction bases numbered 12, after V lost 4 bases and J lost 5 bases. The CDR3 nucleotides are TGCGCCAGCAGCCCGGGGCATAGCGGGGTTTTAGATACGCAGTATTTT. Protein product: CASSPGHSGVLDTQYF.